These 5 T cell receptor beta chains were all obtained from the same sample, sequenced in a study of T cell responses to AZD1222 COVID-19 vaccine. Method: immunoSEQ multiplex PCR; TCRdb's copy keeps in-frame clones and lacks some. This sample carries approximately 92,000 clones, about 85% of them seen once, and the ten largest clones take around 2.7%. Sequencing used peripheral blood, obtained on day 0 of AZD1222 vaccination. These receptors came from an adult in good health.

This sequence joins TRBV4-1 and TRBJ1-2; D remains ambiguous. Germline V CDR1 and CDR2: MGHRA, YSYEKL. V lost 4 bases, J lost 5 bases, and 11 bases lay in between. The CDR3 has 13 amino acids. CDR3 bases: TGCGCCAGCAGCCCCTGGACGGCTTATGGCTACACCTTC. Amino acids: CASSPWTAYGYTF.

V and J are TRBV7-2 and TRBJ1-1; D ambiguous. The CDR3 consists of 13 residues. Trimming removed 8 bases from V and 0 bases from J, with 10 bases in between. The germline CDR1 and CDR2 sequences are SGHTA and FQGNSA. This CDR3 is CASEARLNTEAFF. DNA for the CDR3: TGTGCCAGCGAGGCGAGATTGAACACTGAAGCTTTCTTT.

V gene TRBV9 combines with J gene TRBJ1-1; D call uncertain. Germline loops: CDR1 SGDLS, CDR2 YYNGEE. V lost 4 bases to trimming and J lost 4 bases, with 11 bases between them. The CDR3 spans 13 residues. The DNA of the CDR3 is TGTGCCAGCAGCAATGGGGTATCCACTGAAGCTTTCTTT. Its translation is CASSNGVSTEAFF.

V gene TRBV9 combines with J gene TRBJ1-1; 9 nucleotides match TRBD1. The CDR3 sequence is 15 residues long. Germline CDR1 reads SGDLS; CDR2 reads YYNGEE. Germline trimming cut 3 bases from V and 0 bases from J; bases unmatched to any gene: 3. The CDR3 bases are TGTGCCAGCAGCGACCACAGGGGGCTGAACACTGAAGCTTTCTTT. This gives the protein CASSDHRGLNTEAFF.

The CDR3 bases are TGTGCCAGCCGTGGCGGGGTGGGCAATCAGCCCCAGCATTTT. Its protein is CASRGGVGNQPQHF. V and J are TRBV2 and TRBJ1-5; D gene ambiguous. The germline gives CDR1 SNHLY, CDR2 FYNNEI. The CDR3 totals 14 residues. Trimming removed 8 bases at V and 2 bases at J, with 13 bases between.